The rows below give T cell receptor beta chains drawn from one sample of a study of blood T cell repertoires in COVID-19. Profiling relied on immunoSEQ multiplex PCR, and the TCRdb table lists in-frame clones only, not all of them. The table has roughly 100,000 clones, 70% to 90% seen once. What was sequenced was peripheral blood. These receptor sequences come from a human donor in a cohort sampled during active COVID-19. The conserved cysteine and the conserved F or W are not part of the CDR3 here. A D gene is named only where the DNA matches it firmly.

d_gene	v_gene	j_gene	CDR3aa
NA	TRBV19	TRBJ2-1	ASLTSYTYNEQF
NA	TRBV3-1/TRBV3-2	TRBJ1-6	ASSQETDYNSPLH
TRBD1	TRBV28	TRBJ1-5	ASRNRQGLNQPQH
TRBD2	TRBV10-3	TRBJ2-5	AISPAGGQETQY
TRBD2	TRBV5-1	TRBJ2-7	ASSPGTSGRPYEQY
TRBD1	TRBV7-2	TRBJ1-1	ASSPDRMNTEAF
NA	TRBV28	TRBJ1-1	ASSLYLEAAEAF
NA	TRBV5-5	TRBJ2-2	ASSLGTVLTGELF
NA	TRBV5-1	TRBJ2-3	ASNTGDSSTDTQY
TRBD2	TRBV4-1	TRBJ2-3	ASSQGSLAGGIGDTQY
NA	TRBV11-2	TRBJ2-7	ASSLSRGTFGEQY
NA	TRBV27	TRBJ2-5	ASSPGLPTKETQY
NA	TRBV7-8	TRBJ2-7	ASSLLSGLNYEQY
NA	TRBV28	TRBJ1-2	ASSAPETAIYGYT
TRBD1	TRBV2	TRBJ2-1	AGAWDRSADEQF
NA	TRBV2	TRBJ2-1	ASRGLSPVNEQF
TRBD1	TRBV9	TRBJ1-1	ASSARGQINTEAF
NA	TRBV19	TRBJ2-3	ASSIRGRSTDTQY
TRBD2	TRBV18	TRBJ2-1	ASSPLAGGYNEQF
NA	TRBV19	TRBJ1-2	ASNYQGFDYGYT
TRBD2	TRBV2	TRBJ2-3	ASGTSGRRGTDTQY
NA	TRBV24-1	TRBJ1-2	ATSDGTPTRGYT
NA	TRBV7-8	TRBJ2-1	ASRRQSIGYNEQF
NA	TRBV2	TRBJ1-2	ASSEGGGLYGYT
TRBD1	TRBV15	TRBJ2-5	ATSSPWGGTGVVETQY
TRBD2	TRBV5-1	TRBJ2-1	ASSLGLAGNNEQF
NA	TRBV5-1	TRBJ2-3	ASSFGTDTQY
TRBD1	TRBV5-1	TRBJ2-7	ASSLSPDRGSYEQY
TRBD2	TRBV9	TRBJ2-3	ASSVVAGVMENTQY
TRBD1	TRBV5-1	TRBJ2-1	ASGTGSVDNEQF
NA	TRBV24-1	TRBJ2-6	ATSAGGGNSGANVLT
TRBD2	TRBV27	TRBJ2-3	ASSSLVRGGPDTQY
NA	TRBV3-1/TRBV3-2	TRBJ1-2	ASSRSGSGYT